Each of the 20 T cell receptor beta chains below was sequenced from the same sample in a study of T cells in tuberculosis. The assay was immunoSEQ multiplex PCR, and TCRdb's table has in-frame clones only and misses some. The table lists roughly 30,000 clones, around 88% of them singletons. Time point meaning: new active TB diagnosis, blood taken before or within 7 days of starting treatment. This specimen consisted of PBMCs, obtained at tuberculosis diagnosis. Receptors were obtained from an adult with tuberculosis.

The rearrangement uses TRBV7-2 and TRBJ2-7, with 11 bases aligning to TRBD2. CDR1 SGHTA and CDR2 FQGNSA come from the germline V gene. This CDR3 is built from 14 residues. V shed 5 bases, J shed 4 bases, and the junction held 4 bases outside the gene matches. DNA for the CDR3: TGTGCCAGCAGCGGAACTAGCGGGGGATACGAGCAGTACTTC. It codes for CASSGTSGGYEQYF. The full variable domain, completed using reference TRBV7-2 and TRBJ2-7, is GAGVSQSPSNKVTEKGKDVELRCDPISGHTALYWYRQSLGQGLEFLIYFQGNSAPDKSGLPSDRFSAERTGGSVSTLTIQRTQQEDSAVYLCASSGTSGGYEQYFGPGTRLTVT.

The chain is built from TRBV7-3 and TRBJ2-7; 11 nucleotides match TRBD2. Germline trimming cut 2 bases from V and 0 bases from J; bases unmatched to any gene: 12. Germline V lookup: CDR1 SGHTA, CDR2 FQGTGA. There are 19 residues in the CDR3. CDR3 sequence (DNA): TGTGCCAGCAGCTTATTACGACTAGCGGGAACCCGCATCTCCTACGAGCAGTACTTC. Its translation: CASSLLRLAGTRISYEQYF.

CDR3 nucleotides: TGTGCCAGCAGTTCCCTGAGACAGGGCAACCACGAGCAGTACTTC. Translating it yields CASSSLRQGNHEQYF. This chain uses TRBV27 with TRBJ2-7; 7 bases agree with TRBD1. Germline CDR1 and CDR2: MNHEY and SMNVEV (reference sequence). Trimming cost V 4 bases and J 5 bases; bases outside gene matches: 11. The CDR3 consists of 15 residues.

The chain links TRBV19 to TRBJ1-5; 8 nucleotides match TRBD1. This CDR3 is built from 15 residues. The germline gives CDR1 LNHDA, CDR2 SQIVND (reference sequence). The V and J ends lost 7 bases and 3 bases, in that order; junction bases with no gene match: 8. The CDR3 loop is CASTKQGGDNQPQHF. The DNA of the CDR3 is TGTGCCAGTACCAAACAGGGGGGCGACAATCAGCCCCAGCATTTT.

The gene calls are TRBV2 and TRBJ2-3, with D possibly matching TRBD1 (5 bases). V lost 6 bases, J lost 0 bases, and 10 bases lay in between. This CDR3 region has 14 residues. The germline gives CDR1 SNHLY, CDR2 FYNNEI. The CDR3: CASRVRGSTDTQYF. Written as DNA, the CDR3 is TGTGCCAGCAGGGTTAGGGGTAGCACAGATACGCAGTATTTT.

The genes are TRBV7-9 and TRBJ1-5, with D perhaps TRBD1 (6 bases). CDR1 is SEHNR, CDR2 FQNEAQ, per germline (reference sequence). The germline V and J ends were trimmed by 5 bases and 7 bases, with 15 bases remaining between them. The CDR3 length is 14 residues. CDR3 protein: CASSLRGAEQPQHF. The CDR3 nucleotides are TGTGCCAGCAGCCTCCGGGGGGCCGAGCAGCCCCAGCATTTT.

The chain employs TRBV12-5 and TRBJ1-1, with D unclear. The V end was cut by 3 bases, the J end by 0 bases, with 5 bases between. The CDR3 length is 13 residues. CDR1 and CDR2 (germline): LGHNT, FRNRAP. CDR3 amino acids: CASGFQMNTEAFF. The CDR3 nucleotides are TGTGCTAGTGGTTTCCAAATGAACACTGAAGCTTTCTTT.

V is TRBV28 and J is TRBJ2-5; possible D gene TRBD1, 5 bases. This CDR3 region has 13 residues. Germline CDR1 reads MDHEN; CDR2 reads SYDVKM. V was cut by 6 bases and J by 1 base, with 9 bases left in between. CDR3 residues: CASRTDPQETQYF. CDR3 coding DNA: TGTGCCAGCAGGACAGACCCCCAAGAGACCCAGTACTTC.

This clone is medium-sized within its sample. This rearrangement joins TRBV29-1 to TRBJ1-3; D may be TRBD1 (5 bases). The CDR3 runs 13 residues. V lost 2 bases to trimming and J lost 8 bases, with 13 bases between them. Germline V gene data show CDR1 as SQVTM and CDR2 as ANQGSEA. DNA for the CDR3: TGCAGCGTTGAACGGTCCAAAGGGGACACCATATATTTT. This sequence encodes CSVERSKGDTIYF. Combining the CDR3 with reference TRBV29-1 and TRBJ1-3 gives the whole variable domain SAVISQKPSRDICQRGTSLTIQCQVDSQVTMMFWYRQQPGQSLTLIATANQGSEATYESGFVIDKFPISRPNLTFSTLTVSNMSPEDSSIYLCSVERSKGDTIYFGEGSWLTVV.

This clone appeared once. The chain couples TRBV9 to TRBJ1-2; TRBD1 might be the D (6 bases). The CDR3 loop spans 13 amino acids. Trimming took 0 bases from V and 4 from J, leaving 7 bases between them. The germline V gene has CDR1 SGDLS and CDR2 YYNGEE. The CDR3 DNA is TGTGCCAGCAGCGTAGAGGGGGTCTATGGCTACACCTTC. Amino acids: CASSVEGVYGYTF. The full variable domain, in which reference TRBV9 and TRBJ1-2 provide the parts outside the CDR3, is DSGVTQTPKHLITATGQRVTLRCSPRSGDLSVYWYQQSLDQGLQFLIQYYNGEERAKGNILERFSAQQFPDLHSELNLSSLELGDSALYFCASSVEGVYGYTFGSGTRLTVV.

The chain is built from TRBV2 and TRBJ2-2; 7 nucleotides match TRBD1. This CDR3 spans 15 amino acids. Germline values: CDR1 SNHLY, CDR2 FYNNEI. V was clipped by 7 bases and J by 1 base; unmatched bases: 6. Written as DNA, the CDR3 is TGTGCCAGCAAACGCCGGGACAGGAACACCGGGGAGCTGTTTTTT. Translation: CASKRRDRNTGELFF.

V gene TRBV10-3 combines with J gene TRBJ2-7; TRBD2 aligns across 10 bases. V was pared by 4 bases and J by 7 bases, with 7 bases of the junction left unmatched. Germline CDR1 ENHRY, CDR2 SYGVKD. The CDR3 totals 14 residues. The CDR3 here is CAISVTSGRGEQYF. DNA of the CDR3: TGTGCCATCAGTGTAACCAGCGGGAGGGGGGAGCAGTACTTC.

This chain uses TRBV6-1 with TRBJ1-2; no clear D. There are 15 residues in the CDR3. CDR1 is MNHNS, CDR2 SASEGT, per germline. Trimming took off 0 bases at V and 4 bases at J, with 12 bases between the two ends. The CDR3 loop reads CASSEAPGGLYGYTF. In DNA, the CDR3 is TGTGCCAGCAGTGAAGCGCCAGGTGGGCTCTATGGCTACACCTTC.

The table lists this clone with a count of one. For the CDR3, the DNA is TGCGCCAGCAGCTTGGGCGGCGAAAATGAGCAGTTCTTC. Translated: CASSLGGENEQFF. The J gene is TRBJ2-1, the V gene TRBV5-1, with D uncertain. With 0 bases removed from V and 7 bases from J, the gap between germline ends came to 8 bases. Germline V gives CDR1 SGHRS, CDR2 YFSETQ. The CDR3 runs 13 residues.

The chain combines TRBV11-2 with TRBJ1-2; D is unclear. Trimming took off 3 bases at V and 8 bases at J, with 13 bases between the two ends. CDR1 and CDR2 (germline): SGHAT, FQNNGV. The CDR3 covers 13 residues. The CDR3 loop reads CASSLALRKGYTF. CDR3 DNA sequence: TGTGCCAGCAGCTTGGCCCTCCGTAAGGGCTACACCTTC.

The chain is built from TRBV7-8 and TRBJ2-3; 15 bases fit TRBD2. Per the germline V gene, CDR1 is SGHVS and CDR2 is FQNEAQ. The CDR3 has 18 amino acids. The ends lost 5 bases at V and 0 bases at J; junction bases unmatched: 6. CDR3: CASSRGTSGRPSTDTQYF. CDR3 sequence (DNA): TGTGCCAGCAGCAGGGGGACTAGCGGGAGGCCTAGCACAGATACGCAGTATTTT.

In this sample, this clone turned up a few times. The chain has TRBV11-2 and TRBJ2-7; no clear D gene. CDR1 is SGHAT, CDR2 FQNNGV, per germline. The CDR3 sequence is 13 residues long. The V end was cut by 2 bases, the J end by 3 bases, with 8 bases between. The CDR3 DNA follows: TGTGCCAGCAGCTTATTCGCGAACTACGAGCAGTACTTC. It specifies CASSLFANYEQYF.

This rearrangement joins TRBV6-4 to TRBJ2-2, with 8 bases aligning to TRBD2. The CDR3 spans 14 residues. V dropped 2 bases and J dropped 4; count of bases not matched to a gene: 0. Germline V gene sequence: CDR1 MRHNA, CDR2 SNTAGT. The CDR3 DNA reads as TGTGCCAGCAGTGACGGACTAGCCACCGGGGAGCTGTTTTTT. It specifies CASSDGLATGELFF.

The V gene is TRBV27, the J gene TRBJ2-3; weak D call: TRBD2 (6 bases). V gave up 6 bases and J gave up 3 bases, with 10 bases separating them. From germline, CDR1 is MNHEY and CDR2 SMNVEV (reference sequence). The CDR3 runs to 13 residues. The CDR3 nucleotides read TGTGCCAGCAGGGGCGGGGCAACAGATACGCAGTATTTT. Amino acid sequence: CASRGGATDTQYF.

The rearrangement uses TRBV29-1 and TRBJ2-7; 13 bases match TRBD2. The CDR3 runs 14 residues. The germline V gene has CDR1 SQVTM and CDR2 ANQGSEA. Trimming cost V 0 bases and J 6 bases; bases outside gene matches: 2. DNA of the CDR3: TGCAGCGTTGAAGAGACTAGCGGGAGGCCCGAGCAGTACTTC. Protein product: CSVEETSGRPEQYF.